The subject of this entry is one T cell receptor (beta chain). Its antigen remains unidentified. No base qualities exist here, and no much larger clone lies one base off it. The data originate from a study of blood T cell repertoires in COVID-19 (dated by TCRdb to 2018 to 2021). For context, the study as a whole: Collaborator samples came from the United States, Italy and Spain and covered acute and convalescent phases of COVID-19. The material from the prospective study consisted of cDNA or gDNA derived from T cells, B-cell-depleted T cells, or PBMCs. Subjects who had been exposed to COVID-19, were actively infected with it, or had recovered from it provided the deeply sampled blood TCRbeta repertoires that made up the dataset. A freely available public database, intended as a resource for researchers studying the immune response to SARS-CoV-2, is where the repertoires were released. The samples were drawn from the first 160 participants of the ongoing ImmuneRACE study and from 950 to 1,500 subjects provided by 6 global collaborators. The sample metadata nearly always contained a de-identified subject ID, COVID-19 status, age in years and sex. Where HLA class I and class II types were available, the types were taken from metadata supplied by the sample provider, not from assay-based typing.

One collaborating source in Seattle enrolled patients during active infection and followed them longitudinally through the course of disease. Collaborating institutions collected whole blood in K2EDTA tubes following their own protocols. For TCRbeta analysis, collaborator samples were shipped as frozen whole blood, as isolated PBMCs, or as DNA extracted from either sample type. What the work shows at the level of the full study, not this receptor alone: How much clinical and demographic metadata was included differed by source and by participant, and the metadata was provided uncurated.

TCRbeta CDR3 regions were amplified from genomic DNA by means of the immunoSEQ Assay, a bias-controlled multiplex PCR. The paper's processing steps were these. The number of nucleated cells in each sample was estimated from the amplification of reference gene primers within the assay. To quantify the absolute abundance of each unique TCRbeta CDR3 rearrangement, sequence reads were collapsed and filtered. For each sample, productive Simpson clonality was calculated as the square root of Simpson's diversity index over productive rearrangements. TCRdb took this table from immuneACCESS and kept in-frame rearrangements with V and J called. Such tables lack part of the clones; where checked against another copy, unresolved V genes explain under half of the gap, and the rest is unexplained. The V and J calls and the clone size are those of that table, but D and trimming were determined from the DNA. For this sample there are some 50,000 clones; 85% to 90% appear just once. The ten largest make up more than 2% of the sample.

Sample: peripheral blood. The sequence came from a woman of 80 years or more with COVID-19, enrolled during active disease.

The CDR3 region: CASSFSLNTGELFF. The nucleotides are TGTGCCAGCAGTTTCTCTCTTAACACCGGGGAGCTGTTTTTT. The V gene is TRBV27 and the J gene is TRBJ2-2, with no reliable assignment of the D segment. The CDR3 runs 14 amino acids, cysteine and phenylalanine included. CDR3 DNA only is kept here, 42 bases in frame from base 1. For CDR1 and CDR2, the germline V gene (reference sequence) lists MNHEY and SMNVEV. The V end loses 3 bases and the J end loses 2 bases, and a stretch of 7 bases separates them.